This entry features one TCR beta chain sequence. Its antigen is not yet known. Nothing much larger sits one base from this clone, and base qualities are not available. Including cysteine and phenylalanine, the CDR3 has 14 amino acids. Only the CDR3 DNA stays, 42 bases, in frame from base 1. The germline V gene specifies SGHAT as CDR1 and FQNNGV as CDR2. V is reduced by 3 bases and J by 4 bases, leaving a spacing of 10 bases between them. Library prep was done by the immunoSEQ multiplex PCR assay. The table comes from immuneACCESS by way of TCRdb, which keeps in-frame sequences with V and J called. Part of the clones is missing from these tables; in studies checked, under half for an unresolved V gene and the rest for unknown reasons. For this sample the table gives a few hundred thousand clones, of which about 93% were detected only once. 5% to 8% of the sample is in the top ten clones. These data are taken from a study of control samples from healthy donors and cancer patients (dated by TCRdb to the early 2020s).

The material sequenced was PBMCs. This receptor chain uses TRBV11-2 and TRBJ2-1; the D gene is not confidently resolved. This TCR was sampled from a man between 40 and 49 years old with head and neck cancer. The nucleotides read TGTGCCAGCAGCTTTTTTGGTATATACAATGAGCAGTTCTTC. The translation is CASSFFGIYNEQFF.